The 20 T cell receptor beta chains given below trace back to one sample, sequenced in a study of T cells after yellow fever vaccination. TCRdb reprocessed the 5' RACE reads with MiXCR, giving one entry per CDR3 protein. The sample has some 400,000 distinct CDR3 sequences, around 6.5% seen once. This material consisted of PBMCs, taken 5 days after the yellow fever booster vaccination. The receptors were sampled from a man aged 25 to 40 who received the YFV17D yellow fever vaccine.

This clonotype was recorded many times. V usage is TRBV29-1 and J usage is TRBJ2-7, with 7 bases fitting TRBD2. With V trimmed by 4 bases and J by 2 bases, 8 bases remained unmatched. Germline CDR1 is SQVTM and CDR2 is ANQGSEA. The CDR3 has 14 amino acids. The CDR3 DNA reads as TGCAGCGTTGTAGGTGGGAGGGCCACCTACGAGCAGTACTTC. It specifies CSVVGGRATYEQYF.

This clonotype was seen repeatedly, ten times or more. This sequence joins TRBV7-9 and TRBJ2-1; either TRBD1 or TRBD2 may fit D (5 bases each). V lost 3 bases to trimming and J lost 4 bases, with 10 bases between them. Germline CDR1 is SEHNR and CDR2 is FQNEAQ (reference sequence). The CDR3 totals 14 residues. The CDR3 loop is CASSFGDAYNEQFF. The CDR3 nucleotides read TGTGCCAGCAGCTTTGGGGACGCTTACAATGAGCAGTTCTTC.

This clonotype has only a few counts. This chain joins TRBV12-3 or TRBV12-4 and TRBJ2-2, with 8 bases aligning to TRBD2. This CDR3 has 19 residues. After removal of 6 bases from V and 4 bases from J, the junction contained 19 bases not matched to a gene. The CDR3, as DNA: TGTGCCAGCAGACCGACGAGCGGGAGCCCCGGGGGAGGCACCGGGGAGCTGTTTTTT. This gives the protein CASRPTSGSPGGGTGELFF.

This clonotype was seen repeatedly, ten times or more. The CDR3 bases are TGTGCCAGCAGTTTTGGCGGGGAGAGCTTTTCACCCCTCCACTTT. Translated: CASSFGGESFSPLHF. This rearrangement joins TRBV12-3 or TRBV12-4 to TRBJ1-6; no clear D gene. V lost 3 bases, J lost 9 bases, and 15 bases lay in between. The length of the CDR3 is 15 residues.

In this sample, this clonotype turned up a few times. CDR3 in amino acids: CASSYRPHSPTDTQYF. The CDR3 bases are TGTGCCAGCAGTTATAGGCCTCATTCTCCCACAGATACGCAGTATTTT. The rearrangement joins TRBV6-2 or TRBV6-3 to TRBJ2-3; no reliable D call. Germline assignment: CDR1 MNHEY and CDR2 SVGEGT. The CDR3 runs to 16 residues. Trimming stripped 3 bases from V and 2 bases from J, with 15 bases between.

The rearrangement joins TRBV5-1 to TRBJ2-7; 7 positions agree with TRBD2. This CDR3 has 15 residues. V lost 0 bases, J lost 4 bases, and 7 bases stayed unmatched. Germline V gene data show CDR1 as SGHRS and CDR2 as YFSETQ. For the CDR3, the DNA is TGCGCCAGCAGCTTGGTTACAGCGGGAAAATACGAGCAGTACTTC. This translates into CASSLVTAGKYEQYF.

This clonotype was seen ten or more times. This sequence joins TRBV20-1 and TRBJ1-1; D remains unclear. Germline loops: CDR1 DFQATT, CDR2 SNEGSKA (reference sequence). V lost 1 base and J lost 0, with 9 bases in between. The CDR3 has 14 amino acids. The CDR3 DNA reads as TGCAGTGCTAGAGCTGTAGGGCTGAACACTGAAGCTTTCTTT. Translated: CSARAVGLNTEAFF.

About this clonotype: A much larger clonotype is one base distant, so this may be a read error. The genes are TRBV7-8 and TRBJ1-1; the match to TRBD1 covers 10 bases. With 9 bases clipped from V and 7 bases from J, the junction kept 8 bases outside the gene matches. CDR3 length equals 13 residues. CDR1 and CDR2 (germline): SGHVS, FQNEAQ. In DNA, the CDR3 is TGTGCCAGGAGTCCGGACAGGGGGAATGAAGCTTTCTTT. Protein sequence: CARSPDRGNEAFF.

The table lists this clonotype with many counts. The rearrangement uses TRBV7-2 and TRBJ1-5; D perhaps matches TRBD1 (5 bases). Trimming removed 5 bases at V and 7 bases at J, with 15 bases between. This CDR3 contains 14 residues. CDR1 SGHTA and CDR2 FQGNSA come from the germline V gene. DNA of the CDR3: TGTGCCAGCAGCCTTAGCAGGGACGGCCAGCCCCAGCATTTT. This encodes CASSLSRDGQPQHF.

The chain employs TRBV7-2 and TRBJ2-1; 7 nucleotides agree with TRBD2. Per germline, CDR1 SGHTA and CDR2 FQGNSA. The CDR3 has 14 residues. J lost 9 bases, V lost 5 bases, and 10 bases had no gene match. This chain's CDR3 is CASSPAWRETEQFF. The CDR3 nucleotides read TGTGCCAGCAGCCCCGCTTGGCGGGAGACTGAGCAGTTCTTC.

This clonotype was detected only a few times. The CDR3 region is CASATGGAGNTIYF. The CDR3 nucleotides read TGTGCCAGCGCGACAGGAGGGGCTGGAAACACCATATATTTT. V is TRBV6-2 or TRBV6-3 and J is TRBJ1-3, with D maybe TRBD1 (6 bases). This CDR3 has 14 residues. The germline gives CDR1 MNHEY, CDR2 SVGEGT. Trimming shortened V by 8 bases and J by 2 bases, and 13 bases separated the two germline ends.

This clonotype was recorded a few times. The chain is built from TRBV11-2 and TRBJ2-4; TRBD1 matches at 7 bases. CDR1 and CDR2 (germline): SGHAT, FQNNGV. CDR3 length: 21 amino acids. The trim removed 5 bases at V and 0 bases at J, leaving 22 bases unmatched. The CDR3 nucleotides are TGTGCCAGCAGCCCCCTGAGGACAGGAACCCTCTTGCCCGTAGCCAAAAACATTCAGTACTTC. Translated: CASSPLRTGTLLPVAKNIQYF. The full variable domain, completed using reference TRBV11-2 and TRBJ2-4, is EAGVAQSPRYKIIEKRQSVAFWCNPISGHATLYWYQQILGQGPKLLIQFQNNGVVDDSQLPKDRFSAERLKGVDSTLKIQPAKLEDSAVYLCASSPLRTGTLLPVAKNIQYFGAGTRLSVL.

This clonotype came up a few times. This chain joins TRBV24-1 and TRBJ2-2; 10 nucleotides align to TRBD1. Losses at the gene ends were 7 bases for V and 5 bases for J; bases not matched to a gene: 3. CDR3 length equals 14 residues. CDR1 and CDR2 from the germline V gene are KGHDR and SFDVKD. CDR3 loop: CATRGQGITGELFF. The CDR3 nucleotides read TGTGCCACCAGGGGACAGGGGATAACCGGGGAGCTGTTTTTT.

CDR3 coding DNA: TGTGCCAGTAGTATATATAAGCCCCGGGACAAAAACATTCAGTACTTC. Translation gives CASSIYKPRDKNIQYF. The chain recombines TRBV19 with TRBJ2-4; D perhaps matches TRBD2 (5 bases). The length of the CDR3 is 16 residues. V lost 2 bases to trimming and J lost 3 bases, with 14 bases between them. CDR1 and CDR2 (germline): LNHDA, SQIVND (reference sequence). Full variable domain (rest looked up from reference TRBV19 and TRBJ2-4): DGGITQSPKYLFRKEGQNVTLSCEQNLNHDAMYWYRQDPGQGLRLIYYSQIVNDFQKGDIAEGYSVSREKKESFPLTVTSAQKNPTAFYLCASSIYKPRDKNIQYFGAGTRLSVL.

The gene calls are TRBV7-8 and TRBJ2-7; 7 nucleotides line up with TRBD2. CDR3 length equals 14 residues. Losses at the gene ends were 7 bases for V and 3 bases for J; bases not matched to a gene: 9. Germline V CDR1 and CDR2: SGHVS, FQNEAQ. This CDR3 reads CASTLGGGGYEQYF. Here the CDR3 DNA reads TGTGCCAGCACCCTGGGTGGGGGGGGCTACGAGCAGTACTTC.

This clonotype has only a few counts. The chain carries TRBV6-1 and TRBJ2-1; the D gene is possibly TRBD1 (6 bases). This CDR3 is 14 amino acids long. Trimming cost V 5 bases and J 5 bases, with 13 bases left between them. CDR1 and CDR2 (germline): MNHNS, SASEGT. CDR3 amino acids: CASSKRTENNEQFF. The CDR3 DNA follows: TGTGCCAGCAGTAAGAGGACAGAAAACAATGAGCAGTTCTTC.

This rearrangement joins TRBV20-1 to TRBJ2-3; the D gene is possibly TRBD2 (5 bases). The V end was cut by 6 bases, the J end by 1 base, with 11 bases between. Germline V gene sequence: CDR1 DFQATT, CDR2 SNEGSKA (reference sequence). The CDR3 has 13 residues. The CDR3 reads CSAQRAGTDTQYF. CDR3 coding DNA: TGCAGTGCCCAGAGGGCCGGCACAGATACGCAGTATTTT.

There are a few counts of this clonotype. V gene TRBV10-3 combines with J gene TRBJ1-4; D is unresolved. The CDR3 loop spans 15 amino acids. The germline V and J ends were trimmed by 0 bases and 6 bases, with 11 bases remaining between them. Germline V CDR1 and CDR2: ENHRY, SYGVKD. The CDR3 region is CAISESKGNYEKLFF. The DNA of the CDR3 is TGTGCCATCAGTGAGTCCAAGGGAAACTATGAAAAACTGTTTTTT.

This clonotype was seen repeatedly, ten times or more. The chain couples TRBV12-3 or TRBV12-4 to TRBJ1-1; D unclear. Trimming stripped 1 base from V and 2 bases from J, with 8 bases between. This CDR3 is built from 14 residues. For the CDR3, the DNA is TGTGCCAGCAGTTTAGGTTTGGGTAACACTGAAGCTTTCTTT. It encodes CASSLGLGNTEAFF.

The table lists this clonotype with many counts. V usage is TRBV3-1 and J usage is TRBJ2-5, with D unclear. Germline CDR1 LGHDT, CDR2 YNNKEL (reference sequence). V gave up 6 bases and J gave up 3 bases, with 17 bases separating them. The CDR3 is 15 amino acids. This chain's CDR3 is CASRQRPELEETQYF. The CDR3 DNA is TGTGCCAGCAGGCAGAGACCGGAGCTCGAAGAGACCCAGTACTTC.